The 5 T cell receptor beta chains below come from one sample, sequenced in a study of identical twins listed by TCRdb under 2016. The protocol used for the library was 5' RACE. Sequencer: Illumina HiSeq 2000. The raw public reads went through TCRdb reprocessing: fastp at Q25, MiXCR clone calling, in-frame beta chains kept. Each CDR3 protein gets just one entry, which takes the most common genes and DNA from the rows behind it. This sample lists 450,000 or so distinct CDR3 sequences; approximately 25% were detected once. The ten largest clones represent roughly 3% of the sample. The sample was also reused in another study, on T cells expressing NK-cell markers.

What was sequenced was CD4+ T cells sorted from blood. These receptors came from a woman aged 18-30 years in good health.

The CDR3 DNA reads TGCAGTGTCAAGTCATCGTACATAGCTTTCTTT. It yields the protein CSVKSSYIAFF. The chain uses TRBV20-1 and TRBJ1-1; D not resolved. CDR1 is DFQATT, CDR2 SNEGSKA, per germline (reference sequence). The CDR3 spans 11 residues. V lost 7 bases, J lost 10 bases, and 16 bases lay in between.

The rearrangement links TRBV3-1 to TRBJ1-2, with D possibly TRBD1 on 5 matching bases. Trimming took 4 bases from V and 8 from J, leaving 14 bases between them. Germline-derived CDR1 and CDR2 are LGHDT and YNNKEL (reference sequence). The CDR3 is made up of 13 amino acids. CDR3 loop: CASSLDGAQGYTF. DNA of the CDR3: TGTGCCAGCAGCCTTGATGGGGCGCAAGGCTACACCTTC.

In this sample, this clonotype turned up a few times. The genes are TRBV4-3 and TRBJ1-2; D gene ambiguous. Germline V gene data show CDR1 as LGHNA and CDR2 as YSLEER. This CDR3 is 15 amino acids long. V lost 3 bases and J 2 bases, leaving 13 bases between the germline ends. Here the CDR3 reads CASSQAPGKNYGYTF. CDR3 nucleotide sequence: TGCGCCAGCAGCCAGGCGCCCGGGAAAAACTATGGCTACACCTTC.

The sample holds a few counts of this clonotype. J is TRBJ2-1 and V is TRBV5-1; 13 nucleotides align to TRBD2. In germline, CDR1 is SGHRS, CDR2 YFSETQ. V lost 2 bases and J lost 0; bases outside the gene matches: 11. CDR3 length equals 20 residues. The DNA of the CDR3 is TGCGCCAGCAGCTTCCCCAGGACTAGCGGGGGAGCTAGCTCCTACAATGAGCAGTTCTTC. It codes for CASSFPRTSGGASSYNEQFF. Supplemented by reference TRBV5-1 and TRBJ2-1, the full variable domain reads KAGVTQTPRYLIKTRGQQVTLSCSPISGHRSVSWYQQTPGQGLQFLFEYFSETQRNKGNFPGRFSGRQFSNSRSEMNVSTLELGDSALYLCASSFPRTSGGASSYNEQFFGPGTRLTVL.

This clonotype was observed a single time. The V call is TRBV6-2 or TRBV6-3, the J call TRBJ1-5; D gene uncertain. The CDR3 is made up of 14 amino acids. Germline CDR1 reads MNHEY; CDR2 reads SVGEGT. V was cut by 8 bases and J by 2 bases, with 13 bases left in between. This CDR3 is CASLGRIGNQPQHF. CDR3 nucleotides: TGTGCCAGCCTAGGAAGGATAGGCAATCAGCCCCAGCATTTT.